A selection of T cell receptor beta chains follows, all from one sample in a study of OX40 agonist ivuxolimab in advanced cancers. Assay used: immunoSEQ multiplex PCR; TCRdb lists only in-frame clones, some missing. The table includes 65,000 to 95,000 clones, about 92% detected once. The sequences come from CD4+ or CD8+ T cells sorted from blood, collected in a trial of the OX40 agonist ivuxolimab. These receptors came from an adult with an advanced solid tumor such as melanoma, head and neck, liver or kidney cancer. The CDR3 runs from the conserved cysteine through the conserved F or W. D genes are given only for firm matches. Clone size is given for some rows only: seen once, a few or many times, or a class if the clone is expanded.

d_call	clone_size	v_call	j_call	cdr3_aa	cdr3_nt
-	-	TRBV19	TRBJ1-2	CASSIGTGRFNYGYTF	TGTGCCAGTAGTATAGGTACAGGAAGGTTCAACTATGGCTACACCTTC
TRBD1	-	TRBV6-5	TRBJ1-4	CASSYSGQGNEKLFF	TGTGCCAGCAGTTATTCGGGACAGGGGAATGAAAAACTGTTTTTT
-	-	TRBV5-4	TRBJ1-1	CASSKPLTEAFF	TGTGCCAGCAGCAAACCACTTACTGAAGCTTTCTTT
-	-	TRBV6-4	TRBJ1-1	CASSDSRAGENTEAFF	TGTGCCAGCAGTGACTCGCGGGCAGGAGAGAACACTGAAGCTTTCTTT
TRBD2	-	TRBV5-1	TRBJ2-3	CASSLGLAGGVSTDTQYF	TGCGCCAGCAGCTTGGGACTAGCGGGGGGAGTTAGCACAGATACGCAGTATTTT
-	-	TRBV7-2	TRBJ1-3	CASRSWWGRTGNTIYF	TGTGCCAGCAGATCGTGGTGGGGCAGAACTGGAAACACCATATATTTT
TRBD2	-	TRBV7-3	TRBJ2-1	CASSLVPGGAVPNEQFF	TGTGCCAGCAGCTTAGTACCCGGGGGGGCAGTTCCCAATGAGCAGTTCTTC
-	few	TRBV5-1	TRBJ2-1	CASSLEQVYNEQFF	TGCGCCAGCAGCTTGGAGCAGGTCTACAATGAGCAGTTCTTC
-	-	TRBV5-4	TRBJ2-2	CASSWEEQANTGELFF	TGTGCCAGCAGCTGGGAAGAGCAGGCGAACACCGGGGAGCTGTTTTTT
-	-	TRBV6-1	TRBJ1-1	CASSEAQGETEAFF	TGTGCCAGCAGTGAAGCGCAAGGGGAGACTGAAGCTTTCTTT
-	-	TRBV5-4	TRBJ1-2	CASSSQGAVNYGYTF	TGTGCCAGCAGCTCCCAAGGGGCCGTTAACTATGGCTACACCTTC
-	-	TRBV15	TRBJ1-2	CATRREKNSHYGYTF	TGTGCCACCCGCCGGGAAAAAAATTCCCACTATGGCTACACCTTC
-	-	TRBV28	TRBJ1-5	CASSLSSPRGEPQHF	TGTGCCAGCAGTTTATCGTCTCCTCGGGGGGAGCCCCAGCATTTT
TRBD2	-	TRBV4-2	TRBJ2-2	CASSQEASGGNTGELFF	TGTGCCAGCAGCCAAGAAGCAAGCGGGGGTAACACCGGGGAGCTGTTTTTT
-	-	TRBV2	TRBJ1-1	CASSVNIRENQAFF	TGTGCCAGCAGTGTAAACATTAGGGAGAACCAAGCTTTCTTT
TRBD1	-	TRBV18	TRBJ2-7	CASSRDRATYEQYF	TGTGCCAGCTCACGGGACAGGGCAACCTACGAGCAGTACTTC
-	-	TRBV5-1	TRBJ1-6	CASSSDRTSSYNSPLHF	TGCGCCAGCAGCTCGGACAGAACTAGCTCCTATAATTCACCCCTCCACTTT
-	-	TRBV2	TRBJ1-1	CASLDTEAFF	TGTGCCAGCTTGGACACTGAAGCTTTCTTT
TRBD1	-	TRBV7-9	TRBJ2-1	CASSLARTGTAYNEQFF	TGTGCCAGCAGCTTAGCGCGGACAGGTACGGCGTACAATGAGCAGTTCTTC
-	-	TRBV19	TRBJ1-4	CASSIGRVGQDEKLFF	TGTGCCAGTAGTATTGGGAGAGTGGGACAAGATGAAAAACTGTTTTTT
TRBD1	-	TRBV7-9	TRBJ1-4	CASSLRTGFNEKLFF	TGTGCCAGCAGCTTGAGGACAGGTTTTAATGAAAAACTGTTTTTT
-	-	TRBV28	TRBJ1-4	CATRTTGNGATNEKLFF	TGTGCCACCAGGACCACAGGGAACGGGGCAACTAATGAAAAACTGTTTTTT
-	-	TRBV6-4	TRBJ2-2	CASSDGETGELFF	TGTGCCAGCAGTGACGGGGAGACCGGGGAGCTGTTTTTT
-	-	TRBV28	TRBJ1-5	CASSFRSSTSNQPQHF	TGTGCCAGCAGTTTTAGGAGTAGTACTAGCAATCAGCCCCAGCATTTT
-	-	TRBV18	TRBJ1-4	CASSPWRTNEKLFF	TGTGCCAGCTCACCATGGAGGACTAATGAAAAACTGTTTTTT
-	-	TRBV28	TRBJ1-3	CASSPHGQGLGNTIYF	TGTGCCAGCAGTCCCCACGGGCAAGGACTTGGAAACACCATATATTTT
TRBD2	-	TRBV4-2	TRBJ2-3	CASSQGGTATDTQYF	TGTGCCAGCAGCCAGGGAGGGACTGCGACAGATACGCAGTATTTT
-	-	TRBV13	TRBJ2-5	CASSWRTGHETQYF	TGTGCCAGCAGCTGGAGGACGGGCCACGAGACCCAGTACTTC
-	-	TRBV6-5	TRBJ1-1	CASSYSIQGNTEAFF	TGTGCCAGCAGTTACTCGATCCAGGGGAACACTGAAGCTTTCTTT
-	-	TRBV6-1	TRBJ1-2	CATSRGDYGYTF	TGTGCCACCTCCCGGGGGGACTATGGCTACACCTTC
TRBD2	-	TRBV5-1	TRBJ2-3	CASSIQTSGTDTQYF	TGCGCCAGCAGCATACAGACTAGCGGAACAGATACGCAGTATTTT
TRBD2	-	TRBV4-1	TRBJ2-3	CASSLGTSGGAGTDTQYF	TGCGCCAGCAGCCTAGGGACTAGCGGGGGGGCCGGGACAGATACGCAGTATTTT
TRBD2	-	TRBV5-1	TRBJ2-2	CASSLRLGGGATGELFF	TGCGCCAGCAGCTTGCGTCTTGGCGGGGGGGCCACCGGGGAGCTGTTTTTT
TRBD2	-	TRBV6-5	TRBJ2-5	CASSYSGDKETQYF	TGTGCCAGCAGTTATAGCGGGGATAAAGAGACCCAGTACTTC
-	-	TRBV4-1	TRBJ1-3	CASSQPLRSGNTIYF	TGCGCCAGCAGCCAACCACTTCGGTCCGGAAACACCATATATTTT
-	-	TRBV11-2	TRBJ1-3	CASSLVRLPGNTIYF	TGTGCCAGCAGCTTAGTTCGTTTGCCTGGAAACACCATATATTTT
-	-	TRBV5-6	TRBJ1-5	CASSRGEYSNQPQHF	TGTGCCAGCAGCCGAGGGGAATATAGCAATCAGCCCCAGCATTTT
-	-	TRBV7-8	TRBJ2-1	CASSPTFVQGPYNEQFF	TGTGCCAGCAGCCCTACCTTCGTACAGGGTCCGTACAATGAGCAGTTCTTC
-	-	TRBV4-1	TRBJ2-7	CASSQEFWGAAYEQYF	TGCGCCAGCAGCCAAGAATTTTGGGGGGCCGCCTACGAGCAGTACTTC
TRBD1	few	TRBV2	TRBJ1-6	CASSGTGGKNSPLHF	TGTGCCAGCAGTGGGACAGGGGGCAAAAATTCACCCCTCCACTTT
TRBD2	-	TRBV5-1	TRBJ2-5	CASSLVLAGGQETQYF	TGCGCCAGCAGCTTAGTACTAGCGGGGGGCCAAGAGACCCAGTACTTC
-	few	TRBV7-9	TRBJ1-5	CASSSRDGNQPQHF	TGTGCCAGCAGCTCCAGGGATGGCAATCAGCCCCAGCATTTT
TRBD2	-	TRBV7-8	TRBJ2-5	CASSLVTSGGAQETQYF	TGTGCCAGCAGCTTAGTAACGAGCGGGGGGGCTCAGGAGACCCAGTACTTC
-	-	TRBV5-1	TRBJ1-1	CASSYTDATEAFF	TGCGCCAGCAGCTATACGGACGCCACTGAAGCTTTCTTT
TRBD2	few	TRBV15	TRBJ2-7	CATSRDLAGGREQYF	TGTGCCACCAGCAGAGATCTAGCGGGGGGGCGCGAGCAGTACTTC
TRBD2	-	TRBV6-1	TRBJ2-1	CASSEARKGGGAYNEQFF	TGTGCCAGCAGTGAAGCGAGGAAAGGCGGGGGGGCCTACAATGAGCAGTTCTTC
-	few	TRBV18	TRBJ1-5	CASSPEMDQPQHF	TGTGCCAGCTCACCGGAGATGGATCAGCCCCAGCATTTT
-	-	TRBV12-2	TRBJ2-3	CASRLVTSGEPSTDTQYF	TGTGCAAGTCGCTTAGTAACTAGCGGGGAGCCTAGCACAGATACGCAGTATTTT
-	once	TRBV2	TRBJ1-3	CASTKALSGNTIYF	TGTGCCAGCACCAAGGCCCTCTCTGGAAACACCATATATTTT
TRBD1	-	TRBV19	TRBJ1-2	CASSLNTGVSGYTF	TGTGCCAGTAGTCTTAATACAGGGGTCTCTGGCTACACCTTC